This T cell receptor beta chain was recovered during a study of blood T cell repertoires in COVID-19. About the research overall: Nucleic acid was either cDNA or gDNA, and it came from T cells, B-cell-depleted T cells, or PBMCs.

During active infection, Seattle patients enrolled and were then monitored through disease. CDR1 and CDR2 from the germline V gene are PRHDT and FYEKMQ (reference sequence). The CDR3 is 18 residues long. The V end lost 6 bases, the J end lost 0 bases, and 24 bases lay between the germline ends. The assay was immunoSEQ multiplex PCR, and TCRdb's table has in-frame clones only and misses some. Here the sample spans 300,000 to 350,000 clones, 90% being singletons. This sequence was found in a middle-aged woman with COVID-19, enrolled during active disease. The rearrangement links TRBV13 to TRBJ2-7, with D possibly TRBD1 on 7 matching bases. What was sequenced was peripheral blood. CDR3 in amino acids: CASRTPGQPGVSSYEQYF. The CDR3 nucleotides read TGTGCCAGCAGGACGCCGGGACAGCCGGGGGTGAGCTCCTACGAGCAGTACTTC.